The 11 T cell receptor beta chains given below trace back to one sample, sequenced in a study of cytomegalovirus exposure and HLA in healthy donors. PCR involved 60 Vbeta and 13 Jbeta primers. Clones were sequenced by immunoSEQ multiplex PCR, and TCRdb holds only the in-frame ones, with some missing. This sample has hundreds of thousands of clones, with over 75% found just once. Sequencing input: PBMCs. The receptors come from a boy aged 5 to 17 in good health and CMV-seronegative.

The chain combines TRBV7-6 with TRBJ1-3; D is unresolved. This CDR3 comprises 17 residues. V was shortened by 3 bases and J by 0 bases, with 15 bases between the two germline ends. Germline values: CDR1 SGHVS, CDR2 FNYEAQ. The CDR3 reads CASSLTSSSLSGNTIYF. CDR3 nucleotide sequence: TGTGCCAGCAGCTTGACGTCAAGTAGCCTCTCTGGAAACACCATATATTTT.

The V and J genes are TRBV7-9 and TRBJ1-4, with 9 nucleotides matching TRBD1. The CDR3 has 15 amino acids. Trimming at V came to 3 bases and at J to 8 bases, leaving 7 bases not matched to a gene. Germline values: CDR1 SEHNR, CDR2 FQNEAQ (reference sequence). The CDR3 spells CASSLVQGAREKLFF. DNA of the CDR3: TGTGCCAGCAGCTTGGTACAGGGGGCAAGGGAAAAACTGTTTTTT.

This sequence joins TRBV25-1 and TRBJ2-1; 9 nucleotides align to TRBD1. Looked up from germline, CDR1 is MGHDK and CDR2 is SYGVNS. With V trimmed by 4 bases and J by 4 bases, 5 bases remained unmatched. This CDR3 region has 15 residues. In nucleotides, the CDR3 is TGTGCCAGCAGTGCCCCGGACAGGGGTTACAATGAGCAGTTCTTC. As protein: CASSAPDRGYNEQFF.

This clone was detected only once. This chain uses TRBV6-6 with TRBJ2-1, with 13 nucleotides matching TRBD2. This CDR3 region has 14 residues. Trimming removed 7 bases from V and 9 bases from J; junction bases left unmatched: 6. Germline CDR1 reads MNHNY; CDR2 reads SVGAGI (reference sequence). CDR3 DNA sequence: TGTGCCAGCACAACTAGCGGGAGGGCCGGTGAGCAGTTCTTC. Its translation is CASTTSGRAGEQFF.

This chain uses TRBV29-1 with TRBJ1-5; the match to TRBD1 covers 7 bases. This CDR3 is 16 amino acids long. V dropped 6 bases and J dropped 1; count of bases not matched to a gene: 12. Germline V CDR1 and CDR2: SQVTM, ANQGSEA. The CDR3 DNA sequence: TGCAGCGTCTTGATTGCAGGGGGTTTGAGCAATCAGCCCCAGCATTTT. Encoded protein: CSVLIAGGLSNQPQHF.

The chain's CDR3 is CASTSGRSNQPQHF. For the CDR3, the DNA is TGTGCCAGCACATCAGGGAGGAGCAATCAGCCCCAGCATTTT. The chain combines TRBV7-6 with TRBJ1-5; TRBD1 might be the D (5 bases). Trimming cost V 7 bases and J 1 base, with 11 bases left between them. This CDR3 is 14 amino acids long. CDR1 and CDR2 (germline): SGHVS, FNYEAQ.

The J gene is TRBJ2-1, the V gene TRBV11-3; TRBD1 matches at 9 bases. CDR1 is SGHNT and CDR2 is YENEEA in the germline V gene. The junction had 5 bases not matched to a gene; V was cut back by 0 bases and J by 14 bases. CDR3 length: 13 residues. CDR3 bases: TGTGCCAGCAGCTTAGATGACAGGGGGGAAAAGTTCTTC. Translating gives CASSLDDRGEKFF.

The chain combines TRBV4-1 with TRBJ2-7; D gene unclear. Trimming pared 4 bases from V and 4 bases from J, leaving 11 bases between. This CDR3 is built from 13 residues. Germline CDR1 is MGHRA and CDR2 is YSYEKL. DNA of the CDR3: TGCGCCAGCAGCCCTCGGAGCGCTTACGAGCAGTACTTC. Encoded protein: CASSPRSAYEQYF.

This chain uses TRBV30 with TRBJ2-2, with 7 nucleotides matching TRBD2. This CDR3 comprises 15 residues. Germline V gene data show CDR1 as GTSNPN and CDR2 as SVGIG (reference sequence). V lost 3 bases to trimming and J lost 5 bases; unmatched junction nucleotides: 9. The CDR3 sequence is CAWSPGGGGTGELFF. CDR3 DNA sequence: TGTGCCTGGAGCCCGGGGGGTGGGGGTACCGGGGAGCTGTTTTTT.

The chain is built from TRBV2 and TRBJ1-5; D is unresolved. The CDR3 has 13 residues. The V gene's germline CDR1 is SNHLY and CDR2 FYNNEI. Between the trimmed V and J ends, which lost 10 bases and 2 bases, there was a span of 12 bases. The CDR3 reads CATKFGGNQPQHF. The CDR3 region has the DNA TGTGCCACGAAGTTCGGAGGCAATCAGCCCCAGCATTTT.

The chain is built from TRBV30 and TRBJ1-6; 7 bases are a match to TRBD1. This CDR3 is 12 amino acids long. Trimming cost V 4 bases and J 6 bases; bases outside gene matches: 0. The germline V gene has CDR1 GTSNPN and CDR2 SVGIG (reference sequence). CDR3 sequence reads: CAWTGGNSPLHF. In nucleotides, the CDR3 is TGTGCCTGGACAGGGGGTAATTCACCCCTCCACTTT.